The sequence of this TCR beta chain was determined in a study of T cells after yellow fever vaccination. General study points: Abundant bulk-derived clonotypes could contaminate FACS-sorted repertoires. Most clones from primary vaccination were detected again post-booster (about 95% CD4, 88% CD8).

V lost 6 bases to trimming and J lost 7 bases; unmatched junction nucleotides: 13. CDR1 and CDR2 from the germline V gene are MNHNS and SASEGT. The CDR3 covers 16 residues. TCRdb re-called the 5' RACE reads with MiXCR, one entry per CDR3 protein. The repertoire holds around 590,000 distinct CDR3 sequences, with roughly an eighth as singletons. This clonotype was picked up many times. Its specificity is unknown. V and J are TRBV6-1 and TRBJ2-1; 9 bases match TRBD2. This receptor was taken from a man aged 30-40 years who received the YFV17D yellow fever vaccine. The starting material was PBMCs, obtained on the day of the yellow fever booster vaccination. The CDR3 loop is CASRLNSGSNKNEQFF. CDR3 coding DNA: TGTGCCAGCAGACTGAATAGCGGGAGTAATAAGAATGAGCAGTTCTTC.